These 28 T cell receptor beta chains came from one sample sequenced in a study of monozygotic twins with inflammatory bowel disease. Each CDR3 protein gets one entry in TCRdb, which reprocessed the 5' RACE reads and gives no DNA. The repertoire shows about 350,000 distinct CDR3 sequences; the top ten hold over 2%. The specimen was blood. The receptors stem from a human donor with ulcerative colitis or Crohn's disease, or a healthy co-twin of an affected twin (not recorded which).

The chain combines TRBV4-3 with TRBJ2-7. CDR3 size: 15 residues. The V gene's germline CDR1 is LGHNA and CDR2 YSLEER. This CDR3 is CASSQVGSRSYEQYF.

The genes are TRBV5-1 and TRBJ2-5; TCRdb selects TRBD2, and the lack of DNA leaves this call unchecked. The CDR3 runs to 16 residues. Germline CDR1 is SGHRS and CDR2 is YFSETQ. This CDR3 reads CASRDGTSGGWETQYF. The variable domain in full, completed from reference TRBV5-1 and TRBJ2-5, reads KAGVTQTPRYLIKTRGQQVTLSCSPISGHRSVSWYQQTPGQGLQFLFEYFSETQRNKGNFPGRFSGRQFSNSRSEMNVSTLELGDSALYLCASRDGTSGGWETQYFGPGTRLLVL.

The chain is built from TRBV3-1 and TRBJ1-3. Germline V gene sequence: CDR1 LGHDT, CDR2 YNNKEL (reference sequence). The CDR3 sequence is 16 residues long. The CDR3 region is CASSQDLGGTGNTIYF.

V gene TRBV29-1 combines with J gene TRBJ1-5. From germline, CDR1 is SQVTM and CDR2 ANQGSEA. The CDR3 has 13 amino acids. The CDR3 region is CSVWGGGNQPQHF.

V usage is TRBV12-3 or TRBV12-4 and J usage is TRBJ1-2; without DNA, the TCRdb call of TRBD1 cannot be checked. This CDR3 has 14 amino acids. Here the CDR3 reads CASSRETGVHGYTF.

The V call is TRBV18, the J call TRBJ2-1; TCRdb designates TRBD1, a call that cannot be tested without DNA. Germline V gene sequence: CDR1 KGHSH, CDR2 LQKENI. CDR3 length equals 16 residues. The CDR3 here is CASSPGRDTSYNEQFF.

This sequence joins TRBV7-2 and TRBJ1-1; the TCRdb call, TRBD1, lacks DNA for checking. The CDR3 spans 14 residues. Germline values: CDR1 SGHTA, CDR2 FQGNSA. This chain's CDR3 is CASSRRGQETEAFF.

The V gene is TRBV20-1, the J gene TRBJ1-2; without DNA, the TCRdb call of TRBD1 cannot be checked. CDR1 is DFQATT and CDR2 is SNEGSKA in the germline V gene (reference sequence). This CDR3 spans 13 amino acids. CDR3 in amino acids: CSAPRTGRYGYTF.

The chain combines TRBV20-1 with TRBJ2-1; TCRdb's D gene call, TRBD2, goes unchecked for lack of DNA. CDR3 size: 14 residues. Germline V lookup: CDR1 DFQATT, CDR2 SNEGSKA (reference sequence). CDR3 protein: CSTHFGTSWTEQFF.

The CDR3 sequence is CASRQGTRTGEQFF. The rearrangement links TRBV4-1 to TRBJ2-1; TCRdb's D gene call, TRBD1, goes unchecked for lack of DNA. CDR3 length: 14 residues. Germline V gene lookup returns CDR1 MGHRA and CDR2 YSYEKL.

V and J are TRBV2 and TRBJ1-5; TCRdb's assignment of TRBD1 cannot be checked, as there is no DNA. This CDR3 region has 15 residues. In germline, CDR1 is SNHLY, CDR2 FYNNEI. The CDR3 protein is CASTGNRGHNQPQHF.

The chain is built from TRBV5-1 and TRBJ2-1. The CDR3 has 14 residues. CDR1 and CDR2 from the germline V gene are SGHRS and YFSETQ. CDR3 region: CASSEDGVGNEQFF.

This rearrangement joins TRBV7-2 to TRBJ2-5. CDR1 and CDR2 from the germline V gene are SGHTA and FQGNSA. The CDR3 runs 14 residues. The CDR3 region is CASSLAVGRETQYF.

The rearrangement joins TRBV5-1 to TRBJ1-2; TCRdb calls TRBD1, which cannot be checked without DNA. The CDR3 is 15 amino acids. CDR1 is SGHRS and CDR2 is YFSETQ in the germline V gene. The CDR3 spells CASSRMTGESAGYTF.

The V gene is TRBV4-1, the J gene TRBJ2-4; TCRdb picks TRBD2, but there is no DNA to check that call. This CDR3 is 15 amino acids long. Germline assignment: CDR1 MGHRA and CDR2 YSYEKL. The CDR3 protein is CASSQDTGAENIQYF.

This CDR3 is CASSPLPRGVSYNEQFF. This chain connects TRBV5-1 to TRBJ2-1; absent DNA, TCRdb's TRBD1 call cannot be checked. The CDR3 runs 17 residues. Per the germline V gene, CDR1 is SGHRS and CDR2 is YFSETQ.

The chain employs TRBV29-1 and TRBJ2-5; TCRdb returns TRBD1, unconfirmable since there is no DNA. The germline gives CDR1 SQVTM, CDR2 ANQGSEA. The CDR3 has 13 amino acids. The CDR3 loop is CSVPGGLGGTQYF.

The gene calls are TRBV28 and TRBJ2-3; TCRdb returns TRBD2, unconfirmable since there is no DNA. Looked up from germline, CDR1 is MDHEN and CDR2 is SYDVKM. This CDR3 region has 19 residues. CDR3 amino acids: CASSLPPSLAGEGTDTQYF.

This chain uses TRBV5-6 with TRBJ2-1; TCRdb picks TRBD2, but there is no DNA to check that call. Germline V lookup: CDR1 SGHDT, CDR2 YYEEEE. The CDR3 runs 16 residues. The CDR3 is CASSLEGGGAWNEQFF.

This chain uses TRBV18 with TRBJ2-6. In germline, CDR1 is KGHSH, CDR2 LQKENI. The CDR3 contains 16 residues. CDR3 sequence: CASSPGAGSGANVLTF. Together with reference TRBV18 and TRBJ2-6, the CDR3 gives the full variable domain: NAGVMQNPRHLVRRRGQEARLRCSPMKGHSHVYWYRQLPEEGLKFMVYLQKENIIDESGMPKERFSAEFPKEGPSILRIQQVVRGDSAAYFCASSPGAGSGANVLTFGAGSRLTVL.

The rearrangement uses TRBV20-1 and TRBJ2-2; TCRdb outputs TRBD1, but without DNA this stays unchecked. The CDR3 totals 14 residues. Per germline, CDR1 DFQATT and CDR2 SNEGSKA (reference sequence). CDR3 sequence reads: CSAPRGRGNGELFF.

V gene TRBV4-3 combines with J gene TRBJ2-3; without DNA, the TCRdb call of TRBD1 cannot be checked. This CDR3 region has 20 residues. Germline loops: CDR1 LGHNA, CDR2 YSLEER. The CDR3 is CASSQAVGGGSRLKSDTQYF.

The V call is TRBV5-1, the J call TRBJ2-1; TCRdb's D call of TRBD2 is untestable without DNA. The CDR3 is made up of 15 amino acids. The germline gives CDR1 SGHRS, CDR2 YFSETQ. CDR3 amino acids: CASSGGLAGGHEQFF. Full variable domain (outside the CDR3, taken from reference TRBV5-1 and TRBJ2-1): KAGVTQTPRYLIKTRGQQVTLSCSPISGHRSVSWYQQTPGQGLQFLFEYFSETQRNKGNFPGRFSGRQFSNSRSEMNVSTLELGDSALYLCASSGGLAGGHEQFFGPGTRLTVL.

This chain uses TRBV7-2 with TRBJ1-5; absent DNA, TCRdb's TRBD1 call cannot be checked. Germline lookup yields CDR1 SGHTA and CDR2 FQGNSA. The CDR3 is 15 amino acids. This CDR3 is CASSPQTGVNQPQHF.

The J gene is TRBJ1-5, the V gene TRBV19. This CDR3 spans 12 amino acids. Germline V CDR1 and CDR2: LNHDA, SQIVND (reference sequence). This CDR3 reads CASQQYNQPQHF.

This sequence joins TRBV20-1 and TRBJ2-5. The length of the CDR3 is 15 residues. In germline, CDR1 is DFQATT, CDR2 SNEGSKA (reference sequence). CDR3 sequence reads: CSARDPLAGKETQYF.

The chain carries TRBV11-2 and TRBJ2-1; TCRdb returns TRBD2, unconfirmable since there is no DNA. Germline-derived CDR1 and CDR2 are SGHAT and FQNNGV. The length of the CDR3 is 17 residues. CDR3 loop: CASTPTSGRTSYNEQFF.

The CDR3 region is CASTDRGTYNSPLHF. The J gene is TRBJ1-6, the V gene TRBV28. Germline V gene data show CDR1 as MDHEN and CDR2 as SYDVKM. The CDR3 is 15 amino acids.